The entry below gives a single TCR beta chain sequence along with its context. Antigen unknown. The data were produced by immunoSEQ multiplex PCR, yet TCRdb's version contains in-frame clones alone and is incomplete. The sample has more than 70,000 clones, around 86% seen once. The sample is drawn from a study of identifying expanded T cells in peripheral blood. Study observations and caveats: Technical replicates showed roughly 1.2 changed clones; approximately 2 weeks approximately 15; four weeks 19. Two-week clone count variance significantly increased as total template count grew.

The germline V gene encodes CDR1 LNHDA and CDR2 SQIVND (reference sequence). The ends were cut back, 9 bases at V and 7 bases at J, with 24 bases in the middle. This CDR3 comprises 15 residues. No infections or other immune events were documented during collection. This sequence joins TRBV19 and TRBJ1-2; no definite D call. Input material: blood. This clonotype was obtained from a person between 18 and 75 years old in good health. The CDR3 reads CASSSSLSDLRGYTF. CDR3 nucleotide sequence: TGTGCCAGCTCCTCGTCTCTCTCGGACCTGCGTGGCTACACCTTC. Combining the CDR3 with reference TRBV19 and TRBJ1-2 gives the whole variable domain DGGITQSPKYLFRKEGQNVTLSCEQNLNHDAMYWYRQDPGQGLRLIYYSQIVNDFQKGDIAEGYSVSREKKESFPLTVTSAQKNPTAFYLCASSSSLSDLRGYTFGSGTRLTVV.